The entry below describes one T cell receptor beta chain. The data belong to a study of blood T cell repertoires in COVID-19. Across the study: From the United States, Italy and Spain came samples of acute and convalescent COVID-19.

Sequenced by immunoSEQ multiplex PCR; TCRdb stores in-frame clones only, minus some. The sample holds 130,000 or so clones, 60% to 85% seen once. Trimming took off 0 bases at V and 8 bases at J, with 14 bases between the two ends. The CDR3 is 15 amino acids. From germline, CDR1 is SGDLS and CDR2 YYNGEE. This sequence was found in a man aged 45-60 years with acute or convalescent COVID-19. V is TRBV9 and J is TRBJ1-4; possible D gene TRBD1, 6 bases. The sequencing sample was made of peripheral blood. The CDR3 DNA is TGTGCCAGCAGCGTAGGTTCGACAGGAAGAGAAAAACTGTTTTTT. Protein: CASSVGSTGREKLFF.